Shown below are 8 T cell receptor beta chains from a single sample sequenced in a study of Ad26.COV2.S vaccination and SARS-CoV-2 variants. Generated by immunoSEQ multiplex PCR, the TCRdb table keeps only in-frame clones and is missing some. The repertoire holds more than 85,000 clones, with 80% as singletons. Sequencing used peripheral blood, obtained after recovery from COVID-19. These receptors were collected from a human donor who had recovered from COVID-19.

Here the CDR3 DNA reads TGTGCCAGCAGCCGAAAGATAACTAGCGGGGGGGCACATGAGCAGTTCTTC. It is translated as CASSRKITSGGAHEQFF. The V and J genes are TRBV5-4 and TRBJ2-1; TRBD2 agrees at 13 bases. With 4 bases clipped from V and 8 bases from J, the junction kept 12 bases outside the gene matches. This CDR3 has 17 amino acids. In germline, CDR1 is SGHNT, CDR2 YYREEE (reference sequence). The full variable domain, with the rest looked up from reference TRBV5-4 and TRBJ2-1, is ETGVTQSPTHLIKTRGQQVTLRCSSQSGHNTVSWYQQALGQGPQFIFQYYREEENGRGNFPPRFSGLQFPNYSSELNVNALELDDSALYLCASSRKITSGGAHEQFFGPGTRLTVL.

The chain links TRBV30 to TRBJ2-1, with no clear D. V gave up 5 bases and J gave up 12 bases, with 14 bases separating them. CDR1 is GTSNPN and CDR2 is SVGIG in the germline V gene (reference sequence). The CDR3 runs to 11 residues. The CDR3 bases are TGTGCCTGGGGATCCGAAGGGCGGCAGTTCTTC. Translation: CAWGSEGRQFF.

The chain recombines TRBV5-1 with TRBJ2-3; 8 bases agree with TRBD1. This CDR3 is 15 amino acids long. Germline V gene data show CDR1 as SGHRS and CDR2 as YFSETQ. J gave up 2 bases and V 3 bases, and 5 bases lay outside the gene matches. CDR3 protein: CASSSRDRYTDTQYF. CDR3 bases: TGCGCCAGCAGCTCCCGGGACAGGTACACAGATACGCAGTATTTT. Supplemented by reference TRBV5-1 and TRBJ2-3, the full variable domain reads KAGVTQTPRYLIKTRGQQVTLSCSPISGHRSVSWYQQTPGQGLQFLFEYFSETQRNKGNFPGRFSGRQFSNSRSEMNVSTLELGDSALYLCASSSRDRYTDTQYFGPGTRLTVL.

The genes are TRBV7-2 and TRBJ2-2; 8 bases are a match to TRBD1. CDR1 SGHTA and CDR2 FQGNSA come from the germline V gene. V lost 5 bases, J lost 7 bases, and 6 bases stayed unmatched. The CDR3 spans 14 residues. CDR3 nucleotide sequence: TGTGCCAGCAGCCAAGACAGGGGAGTCGGGGAGCTGTTTTTT. Translated: CASSQDRGVGELFF.

V and J are TRBV25-1 and TRBJ1-2; 9 bases align to TRBD1. The length of the CDR3 is 15 residues. V dropped 3 bases and J dropped 3; count of bases not matched to a gene: 5. Germline assignment: CDR1 MGHDK and CDR2 SYGVNS. This CDR3 reads CASSDTGTGHYGYTF. Here the CDR3 DNA reads TGTGCCAGCAGTGATACCGGGACAGGGCACTATGGCTACACCTTC.

This clone appeared once. CDR3 DNA: TGTGCCAGCAGCGAATACTCCGCCGGCCTCAGGAGAAGAAGCACAGATACGCAGTATTTT. This gives the protein CASSEYSAGLRRRSTDTQYF. This chain joins TRBV2 and TRBJ2-3, with D uncertain. Trimming removed 6 bases from V and 0 bases from J, with 28 bases in between. This CDR3 spans 20 amino acids. The germline gives CDR1 SNHLY, CDR2 FYNNEI.

This clone came up once. This chain joins TRBV7-9 and TRBJ1-4; the D gene is possibly TRBD1 (5 bases). The CDR3 extends over 16 amino acids. V was pared by 0 bases and J by 4 bases, with 12 bases between. Germline values: CDR1 SEHNR, CDR2 FQNEAQ (reference sequence). CDR3 DNA sequence: TGTGCCAGCAGCTTAGCGTGGGGCGGGGATAATGAAAAACTGTTTTTT. This translates into CASSLAWGGDNEKLFF. Full variable domain (missing parts from reference TRBV7-9 and TRBJ1-4): DTGVSQNPRHKITKRGQNVTFRCDPISEHNRLYWYRQTLGQGPEFLTYFQNEAQLEKSRLLSDRFSAERPKGSFSTLEIQRTEQGDSAMYLCASSLAWGGDNEKLFFGSGTQLSVL.

The chain links TRBV10-1 to TRBJ2-1; perhaps TRBD2 as D (6 bases). The CDR3 contains 11 residues. The germline V gene encodes CDR1 WNHNN and CDR2 SYGVQD (reference sequence). V lost 4 bases, J lost 9 bases, and 7 bases lay in between. CDR3 residues: CASSGGGEQFF. CDR3 DNA sequence: TGCGCCAGCAGTGGGGGAGGTGAGCAGTTCTTC.